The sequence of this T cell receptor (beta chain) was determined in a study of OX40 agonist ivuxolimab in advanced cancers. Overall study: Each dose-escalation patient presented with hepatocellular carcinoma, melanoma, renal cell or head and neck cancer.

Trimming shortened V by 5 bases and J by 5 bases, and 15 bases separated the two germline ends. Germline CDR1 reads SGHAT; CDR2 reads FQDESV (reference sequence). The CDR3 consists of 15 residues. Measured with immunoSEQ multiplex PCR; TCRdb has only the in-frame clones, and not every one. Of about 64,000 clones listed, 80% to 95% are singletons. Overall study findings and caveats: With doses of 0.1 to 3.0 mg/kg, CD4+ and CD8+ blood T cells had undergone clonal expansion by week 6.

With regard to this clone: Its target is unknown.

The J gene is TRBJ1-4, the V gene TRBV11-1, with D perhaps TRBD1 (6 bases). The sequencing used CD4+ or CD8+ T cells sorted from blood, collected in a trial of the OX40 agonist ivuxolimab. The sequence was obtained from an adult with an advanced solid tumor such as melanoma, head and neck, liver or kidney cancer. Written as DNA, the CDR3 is TGTGCCAGCAGCATTGGACAGACCCTGAATGAAAAACTGTTTTTT. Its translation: CASSIGQTLNEKLFF.